The 12 T cell receptor beta chains below were found in one sample sequenced in a study of early T cells in non-severe SARS-CoV-2 infection. TCRdb re-called the 5' RACE reads through MiXCR, storing one row per CDR3 protein. Of around 65,000 distinct CDR3 sequences in the sample, roughly 13% were seen once. The sample was whole blood, taken at baseline. The receptor source for this set is an adult who was a healthcare worker with PCR-confirmed SARS-CoV-2 infection or an uninfected control (not recorded which).

This clonotype appeared a few times. The V call is TRBV12-3 or TRBV12-4, the J call TRBJ1-4; D gene unclear. V was shortened by 6 bases and J by 3 bases, with 11 bases between the two germline ends. This CDR3 has 14 amino acids. The CDR3 reads CASRMRGANEKLFF. The CDR3 DNA reads TGTGCCAGCAGAATGAGAGGAGCTAATGAAAAACTGTTTTTT.

The J gene is TRBJ2-5, the V gene TRBV19; the D is unclear. Germline loops: CDR1 LNHDA, CDR2 SQIVND (reference sequence). Trimming pared 5 bases from V and 2 bases from J, leaving 18 bases between. This CDR3 is built from 16 residues. CDR3 region: CASSLGISKGQETQYF. DNA for the CDR3: TGTGCCAGTAGTTTGGGCATCTCAAAGGGACAAGAGACCCAGTACTTC.

The chain joins TRBV6-5 to TRBJ2-1, with 15 bases that match TRBD2. V trimming: 7 bases; J trimming: 8 bases; junction bases outside the gene matches: 9. Germline V gene sequence: CDR1 MNHEY, CDR2 SVGAGI. The CDR3 consists of 16 residues. The CDR3 protein is CASTPTGLAGGYEQFF. DNA of the CDR3: TGTGCCAGCACCCCAACCGGACTAGCGGGGGGGTATGAGCAGTTCTTC.

The chain links TRBV7-2 to TRBJ1-4, with 9 bases lining up with TRBD1. Germline V CDR1 and CDR2: SGHTA, FQGNSA. CDR3 length: 15 amino acids. Trimming took 4 bases from V and 5 from J; bases not matched to a gene: 5. This CDR3 reads CASSSTGTGNEKLFF. Here the CDR3 DNA reads TGTGCCAGCAGCTCCACCGGGACAGGGAATGAAAAACTGTTTTTT.

This clonotype occurred many times. The chain carries TRBV2 and TRBJ2-2, with D tentatively TRBD1 (6 bases). Germline CDR1 is SNHLY and CDR2 is FYNNEI. CDR3 length equals 18 residues. Trimming took 5 bases from V and 4 from J, leaving 23 bases between them. CDR3 in amino acids: CASSHISTGTRATGELFF. CDR3 nucleotide sequence: TGTGCCAGCAGTCATATCTCTACCGGGACAAGGGCCACCGGGGAGCTGTTTTTT.

At least ten counts were recorded for this clonotype. The J gene is TRBJ1-1, the V gene TRBV13; D remains ambiguous. The CDR3 has 12 amino acids. Germline V gene data show CDR1 as PRHDT and CDR2 as FYEKMQ (reference sequence). V was cut by 0 bases and J by 4 bases, with 3 bases left in between. The CDR3 DNA follows: TGTGCCAGCAGCTTAGGGAGCACTGAAGCTTTCTTT. Amino acids: CASSLGSTEAFF.

This clonotype was seen a handful of times. The chain is built from TRBV7-2 and TRBJ2-3; 10 bases agree with TRBD2. Germline V lookup: CDR1 SGHTA, CDR2 FQGNSA. This CDR3 has 16 amino acids. Trimming cost V 2 bases and J 5 bases; bases outside gene matches: 7. The CDR3 sequence is CASSLSAGGMGDTQYF. CDR3 DNA: TGTGCCAGCAGCTTATCAGCGGGGGGGATGGGAGATACGCAGTATTTT.

The chain couples TRBV7-2 to TRBJ1-1, with 7 bases matching TRBD1. The V gene's germline CDR1 is SGHTA and CDR2 FQGNSA. Unmatched junction bases numbered 14, after V lost 6 bases and J lost 10 bases. This CDR3 comprises 14 residues. The CDR3 here is CASRRDRDSGGAFF. The CDR3 DNA reads TGTGCCAGCAGACGTGACAGGGATTCTGGGGGAGCTTTCTTT. Full variable domain (missing parts from reference TRBV7-2 and TRBJ1-1): GAGVSQSPSNKVTEKGKDVELRCDPISGHTALYWYRQSLGQGLEFLIYFQGNSAPDKSGLPSDRFSAERTGGSVSTLTIQRTQQEDSAVYLCASRRDRDSGGAFFGQGTRLTVV.

The chain has TRBV11-2 and TRBJ2-7, with 7 bases aligning to TRBD1. The germline gives CDR1 SGHAT, CDR2 FQNNGV. The CDR3 has 13 residues. V shed 5 bases and J 6 bases; nucleotides not matched to a gene: 7. The CDR3 spells CASSPDRVGEQYF. CDR3 DNA sequence: TGTGCCAGCAGCCCCGACAGGGTCGGCGAGCAGTACTTC.

This rearrangement joins TRBV30 to TRBJ2-2; the match to TRBD2 covers 11 bases. This CDR3 region has 15 residues. Looked up from germline, CDR1 is GTSNPN and CDR2 is SVGIG (reference sequence). Trimming took 4 bases from V and 0 from J; bases not matched to a gene: 1. DNA of the CDR3: TGTGCCTGGAAACTAGCGGGGGCGAACACCGGGGAGCTGTTTTTT. Its protein product is CAWKLAGANTGELFF.

The genes are TRBV10-1 and TRBJ2-1; D perhaps matches TRBD2 (6 bases). The CDR3 has 13 amino acids. Trimming shortened V by 7 bases and J by 7 bases, and 14 bases separated the two germline ends. Germline V gene lookup returns CDR1 WNHNN and CDR2 SYGVQD (reference sequence). CDR3 sequence (DNA): TGCGCCAGCACCGGGACTCTCACAAATGAGCAGTTCTTC. It is translated as CASTGTLTNEQFF.

The chain has TRBV27 and TRBJ1-1; TRBD1 might be the D (5 bases). CDR1 is MNHEY and CDR2 is SMNVEV in the germline V gene (reference sequence). Trimming took off 5 bases at V and 9 bases at J, with 22 bases between the two ends. The CDR3 sequence is 15 residues long. The chain's CDR3 is CASSGQGAERAKAFF. CDR3 coding DNA: TGTGCCAGCAGTGGGCAGGGCGCCGAACGTGCTAAAGCTTTCTTT.